These T cell receptor beta chains were read from a single sample in a study of blood T cell repertoires in COVID-19. Here immunoSEQ multiplex PCR was the method, and the copy in TCRdb shows in-frame clones only, minus some. The table shows 150,000 to 200,000 clones, with 82% occurring only once. Sequencing was carried out using peripheral blood. These receptors originate from an older woman with acute or convalescent COVID-19. The CDR3 runs from the conserved cysteine through the conserved F or W. The D gene is left open where the match is weak. Expanded clones get a size class; other rows say once, few or many, or leave the size out.

NA TRBD1 TRBJ1-1 TRBV27 CASSFRDRQEAFF TGTGCCAGCAGTTTCCGGGACAGGCAAGAAGCTTTCTTT
NA NA TRBJ1-5 TRBV19 CASSINRGGDQPQHF TGTGCCAGTAGTATTAACCGCGGGGGAGATCAGCCCCAGCATTTT
NA NA TRBJ1-5 TRBV2 CASRFEGNQPQHF TGTGCCAGCAGGTTTGAGGGTAATCAGCCCCAGCATTTT
NA NA TRBJ2-7 TRBV4-3 CASSQVVTSSYEQYF TGCGCCAGCAGCCAAGTTGTCACTAGCTCCTACGAGCAGTACTTC
NA NA TRBJ2-6 TRBV27 CASSLGTGTGANVLTF TGTGCCAGCAGTTTAGGTACAGGGACCGGGGCCAACGTCCTGACTTTC
NA NA TRBJ1-5 TRBV6-5 CASSYRGGNQPQHF TGTGCCAGCAGTTACCGGGGAGGCAATCAGCCCCAGCATTTT
NA NA TRBJ2-3 TRBV6-4 CASSLEGGTDTQYF TGTGCCAGCAGTCTTGAGGGTGGCACAGATACGCAGTATTTT
few NA TRBJ2-1 TRBV3-1/TRBV3-2 CASSQVSGNNEQFF TGTGCCAGCAGCCAGGTGAGCGGTAACAATGAGCAGTTCTTC
NA NA TRBJ2-5 TRBV11-2 CASSLKGLGGEETQYF TGTGCCAGCAGCTTAAAGGGCCTAGGGGGAGAAGAGACCCAGTACTTC
NA NA TRBJ1-2 TRBV7-2 CASSLAVSDYYGYTF TGTGCCAGCAGCTTAGCGGTCAGCGACTACTATGGCTACACCTTC
NA NA TRBJ2-2 TRBV15 CATSRDRRAGSGELFF TGTGCCACCAGCAGAGATCGCAGGGCGGGGTCCGGGGAGCTGTTTTTT
NA NA TRBJ1-6 TRBV9 CASSVETGNSPLHF TGTGCCAGCAGCGTAGAGACAGGAAATTCACCCCTCCACTTT
once NA TRBJ2-7 TRBV5-1 CASSSGASYEQYF TGCGCCAGCAGCTCCGGAGCTTCCTACGAGCAGTACTTC
NA NA TRBJ1-1 TRBV30 CAWSRGGVNTEAFF TGTGCCTGGTCCCGGGGGGGGGTGAACACTGAAGCTTTCTTT
NA NA TRBJ1-1 TRBV19 CASSIHSGGRTEAFF TGTGCCAGTAGTATACATTCCGGGGGGCGGACTGAAGCTTTCTTT
NA NA TRBJ2-6 TRBV7-9 CASSLEYSLGANVLTF TGTGCCAGCAGCTTAGAGTACTCTCTGGGGGCCAACGTCCTGACTTTC
NA TRBD2 TRBJ2-7 TRBV3-1/TRBV3-2 CASSLSIGGGKYEQYF TGTGCCAGCAGTCTATCAATTGGGGGGGGGAAGTACGAGCAGTACTTC
NA NA TRBJ1-1 TRBV7-9 CAGTGGTNTEAFF TGTGCGGGCACAGGAGGGACGAACACTGAAGCTTTCTTT
few NA TRBJ1-1 TRBV4-1 CASSQDHGRNTEAFF TGCGCCAGCAGCCAAGATCATGGCCGGAACACTGAAGCTTTCTTT
once TRBD2 TRBJ2-2 TRBV2 CASSREGGTGELFF TGTGCCAGCAGTCGGGAGGGCGGTACCGGGGAGCTGTTTTTT
NA NA TRBJ1-5 TRBV19 CASSILGALGNQPQHF TGTGCCAGTAGTATATTGGGGGCTTTGGGCAATCAGCCCCAGCATTTT
NA NA TRBJ2-7 TRBV4-3 CASSQPSDEDYEQYF TGCGCCAGCAGCCAACCCAGCGACGAAGATTACGAGCAGTACTTC
few NA TRBJ2-7 TRBV7-9 CASTEGGYEQYF TGTGCCAGCACCGAGGGAGGCTACGAGCAGTACTTC
NA NA TRBJ2-3 TRBV25-1 CASLGAPTDTQYF TGTGCCAGCCTGGGAGCCCCCACAGATACGCAGTATTTT
NA TRBD1 TRBJ1-2 TRBV19 CASSTLGTEIYGYTF TGTGCCAGTAGTACCCTCGGGACAGAGATCTATGGCTACACCTTC
NA TRBD2 TRBJ2-5 TRBV7-9 CASKGLAGGPQETQYF TGTGCCAGCAAAGGTCTAGCGGGGGGGCCGCAAGAGACCCAGTACTTC